This T cell receptor (beta chain) is drawn from a study of OX40 agonist ivuxolimab in advanced cancers. The overall study: Ivuxolimab, an antibody that agonizes OX40 (CD134), was administered to the patients. Findings of the study overall: At doses 0.1 to 3.0 mg/kg, CD4+ and CD8+ clones expanded. Compared with CD4+, CD8+ T cells on average had more expanded clones. In a subset of nonresponders, normalized T-cell clonal expansion was also low.

Assay used: immunoSEQ multiplex PCR; TCRdb lists only in-frame clones, some missing. The sample includes approximately 30,000 clones, over 80% seen only once; the top ten take more than 15%. Germline CDR1 is SEHNR and CDR2 is FQNEAQ (reference sequence). V gave up 5 bases and J gave up 6 bases, with 10 bases separating them. The CDR3 consists of 12 residues. As regards this clone: The antigen is undetermined.

The starting material was CD4+ or CD8+ T cells sorted from blood, obtained in a trial of the OX40 agonist ivuxolimab. This TCR was sampled from an adult with an advanced solid tumor such as melanoma, head and neck, liver or kidney cancer. The chain recombines TRBV7-9 with TRBJ1-1, with D unresolved. The CDR3 sequence: CASSPTAAEAFF. For the CDR3, the DNA is TGTGCCAGCAGCCCAACGGCAGCTGAAGCTTTCTTT.